This T cell receptor beta chain was captured by sequencing in a study of PD-1 blockade in classical Hodgkin lymphoma. V was trimmed by 4 bases and J by 10 bases, leaving 11 bases between them. Germline CDR1 SGHRS, CDR2 YFSETQ. The CDR3 runs to 12 residues. As for this clone: Its antigen is not known.

Findings of the study overall: Newly diagnosed patients were said to have less baseline TCR diversity than healthy donors did. The authors excluded patients who started nivolumab under 1 year after ASCT.

TCRdb keeps only in-frame clones here, not all; method: immunoSEQ multiplex PCR. The sample holds roughly 49,000 clones, 90% seen once. Time point of the sample: cycle 4 day 1 (C4D1), after less than 7 weeks of nivolumab. Every patient had relapsed following autologous stem cell transplantation, and cohorts differed in brentuximab vedotin exposure. The TCR originated in a human donor with classical Hodgkin lymphoma. Specimen: peripheral blood mononuclear cells (PBMCs), collected before the fourth cycle of nivolumab. This chain connects TRBV5-1 to TRBJ2-2; D gene uncertain. The CDR3 is CASSRYEEELFF. The CDR3 nucleotides read TGCGCCAGCAGCCGTTACGAGGAGGAGCTGTTTTTT. Full variable domain (outside the CDR3, taken from reference TRBV5-1 and TRBJ2-2): KAGVTQTPRYLIKTRGQQVTLSCSPISGHRSVSWYQQTPGQGLQFLFEYFSETQRNKGNFPGRFSGRQFSNSRSEMNVSTLELGDSALYLCASSRYEEELFFGEGSRLTVL.